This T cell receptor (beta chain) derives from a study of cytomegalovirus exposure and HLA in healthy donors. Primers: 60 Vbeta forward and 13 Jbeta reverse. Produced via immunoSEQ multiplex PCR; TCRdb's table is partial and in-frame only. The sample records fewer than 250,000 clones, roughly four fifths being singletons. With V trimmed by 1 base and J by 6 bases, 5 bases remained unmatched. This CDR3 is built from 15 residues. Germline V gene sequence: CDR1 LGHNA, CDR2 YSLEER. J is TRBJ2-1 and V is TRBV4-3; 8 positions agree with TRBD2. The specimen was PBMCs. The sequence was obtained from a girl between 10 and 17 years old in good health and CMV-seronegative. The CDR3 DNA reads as TGCGCCAGCAGCCAAGGACTAGCGTTGGGCAATGAGCAGTTCTTC. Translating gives CASSQGLALGNEQFF.